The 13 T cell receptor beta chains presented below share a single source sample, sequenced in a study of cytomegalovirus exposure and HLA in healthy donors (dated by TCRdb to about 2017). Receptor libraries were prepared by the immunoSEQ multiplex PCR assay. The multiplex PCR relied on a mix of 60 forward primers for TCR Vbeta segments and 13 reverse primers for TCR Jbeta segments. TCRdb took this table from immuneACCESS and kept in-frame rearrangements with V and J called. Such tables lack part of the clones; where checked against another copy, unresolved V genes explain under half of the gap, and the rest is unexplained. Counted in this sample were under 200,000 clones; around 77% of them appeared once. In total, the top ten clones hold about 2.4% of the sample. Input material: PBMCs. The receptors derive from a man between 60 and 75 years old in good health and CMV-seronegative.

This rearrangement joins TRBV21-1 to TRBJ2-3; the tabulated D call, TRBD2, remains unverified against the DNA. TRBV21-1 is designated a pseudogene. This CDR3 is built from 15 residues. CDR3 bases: TGTGCCAGCGCCATGGGGTGGGGGGACACAGATACGCAGTATTTT. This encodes CASAMGWGDTDTQYF.

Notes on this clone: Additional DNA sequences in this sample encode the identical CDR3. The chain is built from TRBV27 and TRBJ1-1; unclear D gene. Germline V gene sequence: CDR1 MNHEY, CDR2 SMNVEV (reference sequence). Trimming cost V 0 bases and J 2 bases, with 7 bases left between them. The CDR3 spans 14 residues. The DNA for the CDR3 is TGTGCCAGCAGTTTATCGGGAGTAAACACTGAAGCTTTCTTT. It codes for CASSLSGVNTEAFF.

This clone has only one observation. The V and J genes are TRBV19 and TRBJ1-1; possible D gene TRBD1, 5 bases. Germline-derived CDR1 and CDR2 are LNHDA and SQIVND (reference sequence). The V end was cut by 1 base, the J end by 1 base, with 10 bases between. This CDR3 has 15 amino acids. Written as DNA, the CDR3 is TGTGCCAGTAGTATAGTGGGGGGAACGAACACTGAAGCTTTCTTT. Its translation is CASSIVGGTNTEAFF.

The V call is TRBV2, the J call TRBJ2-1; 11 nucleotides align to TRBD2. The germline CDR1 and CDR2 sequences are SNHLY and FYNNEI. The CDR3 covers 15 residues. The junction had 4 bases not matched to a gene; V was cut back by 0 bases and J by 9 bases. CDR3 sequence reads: CASSEALGTSGEQFF. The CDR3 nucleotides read TGTGCCAGCAGTGAAGCGTTAGGGACTAGCGGTGAGCAGTTCTTC.

Written as DNA, the CDR3 is TGTGCCAGTAGTATTCGGAGGGGAGAGACCTACGAGCAGTACTTC. It specifies CASSIRRGETYEQYF. The rearrangement links TRBV19 to TRBJ2-7, with D possibly being TRBD2 (6 bases). This CDR3 is built from 15 residues. The V end was cut by 3 bases, the J end by 2 bases, with 14 bases between. Germline-derived CDR1 and CDR2 are LNHDA and SQIVND (reference sequence).

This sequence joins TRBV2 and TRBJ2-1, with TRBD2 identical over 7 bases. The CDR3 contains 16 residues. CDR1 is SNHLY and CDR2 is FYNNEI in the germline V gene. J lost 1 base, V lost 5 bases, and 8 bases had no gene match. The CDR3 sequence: CASSPDRAGSYNEQFF. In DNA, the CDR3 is TGTGCCAGCAGTCCCGATCGAGCGGGGTCCTACAATGAGCAGTTCTTC.

CDR3 residues: CASSRGGSDGYTF. CDR3 sequence (DNA): TGCGCCAGCAGCCGGGGGGGTTCGGATGGCTACACCTTC. The chain couples TRBV5-1 to TRBJ1-2; TRBD1 is a possible D gene (5 bases). Germline V CDR1 and CDR2: SGHRS, YFSETQ. This CDR3 contains 13 residues. V lost 4 bases, J lost 6 bases, and 13 bases lay in between.

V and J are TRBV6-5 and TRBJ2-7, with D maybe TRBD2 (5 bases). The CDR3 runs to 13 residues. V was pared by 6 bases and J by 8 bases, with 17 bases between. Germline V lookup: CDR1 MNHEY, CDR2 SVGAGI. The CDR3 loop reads CASSEGQNGKQYF. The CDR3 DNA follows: TGTGCCAGCAGCGAGGGTCAAAATGGGAAGCAGTACTTC.

The CDR3 reads CASRLLAGGLGEQYF. CDR3 sequence (DNA): TGTGCCAGCCGCCTCCTGGCAGGGGGCCTGGGGGAGCAGTACTTC. The V gene is TRBV27, the J gene TRBJ2-7; TRBD1 agrees at 8 bases. The J segment lost 7 bases and the V segment lost 8 bases, leaving 16 bases of the junction unmatched. CDR3 length: 15 amino acids. Germline CDR1 MNHEY, CDR2 SMNVEV (reference sequence).

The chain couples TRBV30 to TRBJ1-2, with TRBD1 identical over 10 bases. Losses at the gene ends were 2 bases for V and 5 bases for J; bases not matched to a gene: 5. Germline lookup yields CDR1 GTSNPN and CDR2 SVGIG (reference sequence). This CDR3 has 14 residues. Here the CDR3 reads CAWSSKGQGYGYTF. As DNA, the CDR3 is TGTGCCTGGAGTTCTAAGGGACAGGGGTATGGCTACACCTTC.

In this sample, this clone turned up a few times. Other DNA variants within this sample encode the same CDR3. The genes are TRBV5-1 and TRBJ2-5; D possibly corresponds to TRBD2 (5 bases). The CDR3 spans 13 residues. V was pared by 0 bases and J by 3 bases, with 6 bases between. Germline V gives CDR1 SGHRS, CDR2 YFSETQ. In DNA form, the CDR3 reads TGCGCCAGCAGCTTGGAGGGAGAAGAGACCCAGTACTTC. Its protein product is CASSLEGEETQYF.

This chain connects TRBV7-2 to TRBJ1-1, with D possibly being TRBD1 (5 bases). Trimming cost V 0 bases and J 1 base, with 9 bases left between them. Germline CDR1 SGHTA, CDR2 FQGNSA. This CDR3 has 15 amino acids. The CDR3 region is CASSLALTANTEAFF. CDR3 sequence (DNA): TGTGCCAGCAGCTTAGCCTTGACAGCGAACACTGAAGCTTTCTTT.

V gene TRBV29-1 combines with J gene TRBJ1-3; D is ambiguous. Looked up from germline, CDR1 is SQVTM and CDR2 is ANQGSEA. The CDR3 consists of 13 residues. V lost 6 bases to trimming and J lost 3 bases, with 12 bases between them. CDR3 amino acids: CSVAGVDGNTIYF. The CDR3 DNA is TGCAGCGTCGCGGGAGTAGATGGAAACACCATATATTTT.